Listed below are T cell receptor beta chains from one sample, sequenced in a study of Ad26.COV2.S vaccination and SARS-CoV-2 variants. Repertoires were generated with immunoSEQ multiplex PCR, while TCRdb's copy carries only in-frame clones and drops some. The repertoire holds around 340,000 clones, with 88% as singletons. Sequenced material: peripheral blood, taken in a trial of Ad26.COV2.S vaccine versus placebo. The receptors come from a person aged 18-60 years who received the Ad26.COV2.S COVID-19 vaccine or a placebo. Both conserved end residues are part of each CDR3.

J gene	V gene	CDR3 protein
TRBJ2-1	TRBV28	CASSIFGEGSYNEQFF
TRBJ1-2	TRBV6-6	CASSPLDGVANYGYTF
TRBJ2-1	TRBV5-1	CASSLQRGHNEQFF
TRBJ1-2	TRBV15	CATSRGVGRGYKANYGYTF
TRBJ1-2	TRBV28	CASSFQGRGYTF
TRBJ1-5	TRBV27	CASSLAGGNQPQHF
TRBJ2-4	TRBV7-9	CASSLRSGGAKNIQYF
TRBJ2-5	TRBV7-2	CASSSAGGQETQYF
TRBJ1-6	TRBV5-4	CASSLGQNYNSPLHF
TRBJ2-5	TRBV7-7	CASSSQGETQYF
TRBJ2-5	TRBV14	CASSSSGTGRPEDF
TRBJ1-2	TRBV2	CASSGTGSYGYTF
TRBJ2-2	TRBV15	CATSRTGSNTGELFF
TRBJ2-5	TRBV6-5	CASSHSPDSKETQYF
TRBJ2-3	TRBV18	CASSPGGGTDTQYF
TRBJ2-2	TRBV4-1	CASSQSPGLVTTKTGELFF
TRBJ2-3	TRBV4-3	CASSHETNRDRTDTQYF
TRBJ2-3	TRBV7-3	CASSLTISGSRGNRLTSTDTQYF
TRBJ2-1	TRBV14	CASSQIGAAYNEQFF
TRBJ2-2	TRBV19	CASSIGRGRARNTGELFF
TRBJ2-1	TRBV15	CATSTQAGRFSHEQFF
TRBJ2-7	TRBV4-3	CASSQDAGPGRDYEQYF
TRBJ2-1	TRBV7-3	CASSLRPSGARNEQFF
TRBJ1-1	TRBV20-1	CSASPGRVTEAFF
TRBJ2-5	TRBV5-1	CASSSERTQETQYF
TRBJ1-5	TRBV7-2	CASSVTQGPQHF
TRBJ2-2	TRBV3-1/TRBV3-2	CASSHLTGTGTGELFF
TRBJ1-2	TRBV5-1	CASSLGEGNYGYTF
TRBJ1-5	TRBV6-2/TRBV6-3	CASSYLTGVRNQPQHF
TRBJ2-7	TRBV28	CASSPGQANYEQYF
TRBJ2-1	TRBV5-8	CASSLPGGPKYNEQFF
TRBJ1-2	TRBV15	CATSRESYGYTF
TRBJ2-7	TRBV4-1	CASSRLPGRTYEQYF
TRBJ1-1	TRBV6-1	CASSVGSEAFF
TRBJ2-3	TRBV9	CASSRGWTDTQYF
TRBJ2-7	TRBV3-1/TRBV3-2	CASSQVYRRGYEQYF
TRBJ2-1	TRBV9	CASSVAGQGANEQFF
TRBJ2-7	TRBV11-2	CASSPQPIHEQYF
TRBJ2-3	TRBV5-4	CASSLQGQSTDTQYF
TRBJ1-2	TRBV5-1	CASRRGDSYNYGYTF
TRBJ2-4	TRBV11-2	CASSRETKNIQYF
TRBJ1-3	TRBV7-3	CASSLRTGGFSGNTIYF
TRBJ2-7	TRBV19	CASSIREGYEQYF
TRBJ1-5	TRBV20-1	CSASHLLEGNQPQHF
TRBJ2-2	TRBV27	CASSFFSGSGELFF
TRBJ2-5	TRBV6-5	CASSPLSGGGRTQYF
TRBJ1-2	TRBV10-3	CAISESTSRIANYGYTF
TRBJ2-6	TRBV2	CASSEGGSGANVLTF
TRBJ1-2	TRBV2	CATRQGLGYGYTF
TRBJ2-1	TRBV24-1	CATSDGGGAYYNEQFF
TRBJ1-2	TRBV10-3	CAISDRQGSGYTF
TRBJ1-5	TRBV7-9	CASSLGDHSNQPQHF
TRBJ2-7	TRBV7-9	CASSDPNRDAYEQYF
TRBJ2-1	TRBV27	CASSGTSAYNEQFF
TRBJ2-7	TRBV19	CASSPGVYEQYF
TRBJ1-1	TRBV2	CASIGWGVTEAFF
TRBJ1-4	TRBV7-2	CASSEQGWVTNEKLFF
TRBJ2-1	TRBV19	CASSLGKQLGTGAYNEQFF
TRBJ1-1	TRBV6-5	CASSRGGGPEAFF
TRBJ1-5	TRBV19	CASSITGGGGPQHF